These 29 T cell receptor beta chains originate from one sample sequenced in a study of post-analysis software for immune sequencing data. Overall study findings and caveats: Controls had lower frequencies than patients of 4 or 5 TRBV segments, which included TRBV5-6, TRBV5-1 and TRBV20-1.

The TCR beta cDNA libraries contained unique molecular identifiers. TCRdb processed the PCR reads anew with MiXCR; each CDR3 protein has one entry. The sample includes 820,000 or so distinct CDR3 sequences, around 50% of them seen just once. No antigen has been identified for these receptors. Sequenced material: blood. These receptor sequences come from a girl between 5 and 17 years old with multiple sclerosis.

The chain uses TRBV5-1 and TRBJ1-2, with a weak D call TRBD1 (5 bases). V was trimmed by 2 bases and J by 7 bases, leaving 12 bases between them. The CDR3 is 13 amino acids. Germline V lookup: CDR1 SGHRS, CDR2 YFSETQ. CDR3 DNA: TGCGCCAGCAGCTTTCAGGGTTTAAGTGGCTACACCTTC. Residues: CASSFQGLSGYTF.

Only a few counts were recorded for this clonotype. For the CDR3, the DNA is TGTGCCAGCAGCGTACAGGAATTCAACGAGCAGTACTTC. The encoded protein is CASSVQEFNEQYF. The V call is TRBV7-9, the J call TRBJ2-7; D possibly corresponds to TRBD1 (5 bases). The CDR3 length is 13 residues. Trimming stripped 5 bases from V and 5 bases from J, with 13 bases between. In germline, CDR1 is SEHNR, CDR2 FQNEAQ (reference sequence).

The chain combines TRBV5-5 with TRBJ2-3; the D call may be TRBD1 or TRBD2 (6 bases each). The CDR3 spans 15 residues. Germline V gene lookup returns CDR1 SGHKS and CDR2 YYEKEE (reference sequence). Trimming left V 3 bases short and J 5 bases short, with 16 bases between. Here the CDR3 reads CASSSLLGGQDTQYF. The CDR3 DNA reads as TGTGCCAGCAGCTCTCTTCTTGGGGGGCAAGATACGCAGTATTTT.

The chain links TRBV6-4 to TRBJ2-2; possible D gene TRBD2, 6 bases. CDR3 length equals 15 residues. Germline assignment: CDR1 MRHNA and CDR2 SNTAGT. V lost 2 bases, J lost 2 bases, and 9 bases lay in between. Here the CDR3 DNA reads TGTGCCAGCAGTGACGGGGGGATTAACACCGGGGAGCTGTTTTTT. Residues: CASSDGGINTGELFF.

The DNA for the CDR3 is TGTGCCAGCAGCTTAGCAGCCGCCTCGGGGCAAGAGACCCAGTACTTC. The encoded protein is CASSLAAASGQETQYF. This chain links TRBV7-6 with TRBJ2-5; D is possibly TRBD2 (5 bases). Germline values: CDR1 SGHVS, CDR2 FNYEAQ. The CDR3 has 16 residues. V shed 0 bases and J shed 2 bases, with 13 bases lying between them.

DNA of the CDR3: TGTGCCAGCAGTCAGGACAGGGGCGAGGAGACCCAGTACTTC. Translation gives CASSQDRGEETQYF. V is TRBV2 and J is TRBJ2-7; 9 nucleotides align to TRBD1. Near its end, the DNA agrees better with TRBJ2-5, so the J call may be wrong. The CDR3 extends over 14 amino acids. CDR1 and CDR2 from the germline V gene are SNHLY and FYNNEI.

This clonotype was observed a handful of times. The chain uses TRBV7-3 and TRBJ2-7; 8 bases agree with TRBD2. The germline V gene encodes CDR1 SGHTA and CDR2 FQGTGA. The V segment lost 5 bases and the J segment 6 bases; nucleotides outside the gene matches: 9. There are 14 residues in the CDR3. CDR3 coding DNA: TGTGCCAGCAGCCTGACTAGCGATCAAAGCGAGCAGTACTTC. This gives the protein CASSLTSDQSEQYF.

The rearrangement links TRBV12-3 or TRBV12-4 to TRBJ2-3, with 9 bases lining up with TRBD2. The CDR3 length is 18 residues. Losses at the gene ends were 3 bases for V and 3 bases for J; bases not matched to a gene: 13. The CDR3 is CASSFNPAPSGITDTQYF. The CDR3 region has the DNA TGTGCCAGCAGTTTTAATCCCGCCCCTAGCGGGATAACAGATACGCAGTATTTT.

There are a few counts of this clonotype. The chain is built from TRBV2 and TRBJ2-6, with 7 bases fitting TRBD1. Trimming cost V 4 bases and J 2 bases; bases outside gene matches: 8. Germline CDR1 reads SNHLY; CDR2 reads FYNNEI. The CDR3 length is 17 residues. The CDR3 region is CASSVGQRPTGANVLTF. The CDR3 DNA is TGTGCCAGCAGTGTGGGACAGCGGCCCACTGGGGCCAACGTCCTGACTTTC.

The chain couples TRBV29-1 to TRBJ2-4; possibly TRBD2 for D (6 bases). Germline V lookup: CDR1 SQVTM, CDR2 ANQGSEA. V dropped 3 bases and J dropped 5 bases, with 8 bases sitting between them. The CDR3 runs 12 residues. For the CDR3, the DNA is TGCAGCGTTGAGGGGGGAGAAAACATTCAGTACTTC. It codes for CSVEGGENIQYF.

J is TRBJ2-5 and V is TRBV29-1; D not resolved. The CDR3 sequence is 11 residues long. The germline CDR1 and CDR2 sequences are SQVTM and ANQGSEA. V was trimmed by 8 bases and J by 4 bases, leaving 11 bases between them. This CDR3 is CSLPGRETQYF. The CDR3, as DNA: TGCAGCCTTCCGGGTCGAGAGACCCAGTACTTC.

This sequence joins TRBV7-6 and TRBJ2-4; 8 bases match TRBD2. Judging by the DNA end, TRBJ2-7 fits better; the J call may be wrong. Germline V gene data show CDR1 as SGHVS and CDR2 as FNYEAQ. The CDR3 covers 14 residues. CDR3 sequence (DNA): TGTGCCAGCAGCTCCCGGACGGGAGGGGCCGAGCAGTACTTC. Amino acid sequence: CASSSRTGGAEQYF.

The V and J genes are TRBV29-1 and TRBJ1-2; D is undetermined. Per germline, CDR1 SQVTM and CDR2 ANQGSEA. The CDR3 covers 10 residues. V shed 5 bases and J shed 4 bases, with 5 bases lying between them. The CDR3 sequence: CSVHSYGYTF. Here the CDR3 DNA reads TGCAGCGTTCACAGCTATGGCTACACCTTC.

This clonotype was counted between two and nine times. The rearrangement joins TRBV6-5 to TRBJ2-7; tentative D call: TRBD2 (6 bases). Between the trimmed V and J ends, which lost 7 bases and 0 bases, there was a span of 13 bases. CDR1 and CDR2 from the germline V gene are MNHEY and SVGAGI. The length of the CDR3 is 14 residues. DNA for the CDR3: TGTGCCAGCACCTCCTTCGGGAGCTCCTACGAGCAGTACTTC. It yields the protein CASTSFGSSYEQYF.

The chain carries TRBV5-1 and TRBJ2-1, with 7 nucleotides matching TRBD1. V was pared by 4 bases and J by 1 base, with 5 bases of the junction left unmatched. The germline CDR1 and CDR2 sequences are SGHRS and YFSETQ. The CDR3 is 15 amino acids. The CDR3 DNA reads as TGCGCCAGCAGCCGACAGGGAGAATCCTACAATGAGCAGTTCTTC. It codes for CASSRQGESYNEQFF.

This rearrangement joins TRBV12-3 or TRBV12-4 to TRBJ2-1, with D maybe TRBD2 (5 bases). The length of the CDR3 is 16 residues. V dropped 6 bases and J dropped 0 bases, with 15 bases sitting between them. The CDR3: CASRVNGGYSYNEQFF. CDR3 nucleotide sequence: TGTGCCAGCAGGGTGAATGGCGGGTACTCCTACAATGAGCAGTTCTTC.

The genes are TRBV12-5 and TRBJ1-2, with D uncertain. There are 11 residues in the CDR3. Trimming pared 5 bases from V and 8 bases from J, leaving 9 bases between. Germline values: CDR1 LGHNT, CDR2 FRNRAP. The CDR3 DNA follows: TGTGCTAGTGGTCTCGAGGGAGGCTACACCTTC. This sequence encodes CASGLEGGYTF. Based on the CDR3 plus reference TRBV12-5 and TRBJ1-2, the full variable domain is DARVTQTPRHKVTEMGQEVTMRCQPILGHNTVFWYRQTMMQGLELLAYFRNRAPLDDSGMPKDRFSAEMPDATLATLKIQPSEPRDSAVYFCASGLEGGYTFGSGTRLTVV.

The gene calls are TRBV24-1 and TRBJ2-1, with 11 bases aligning to TRBD2. This CDR3 region has 15 residues. J gave up 6 bases and V 3 bases, and 3 bases lay outside the gene matches. Germline V gives CDR1 KGHDR, CDR2 SFDVKD. The CDR3 region is CATSDGTSGINEQFF. For the CDR3, the DNA is TGTGCCACCAGTGATGGGACTAGCGGAATCAATGAGCAGTTCTTC.

This clonotype was counted a few times. The V call is TRBV5-1, the J call TRBJ1-1; D gene unclear. Germline V lookup: CDR1 SGHRS, CDR2 YFSETQ. CDR3 length: 16 residues. With 0 bases removed from V and 2 bases from J, the gap between germline ends came to 14 bases. The CDR3 nucleotides read TGCGCCAGCAGCTTGGACCCCAGGCGGTCAAACACTGAAGCTTTCTTT. Its translation is CASSLDPRRSNTEAFF.

This clonotype came up a few times. This chain links TRBV3-1 with TRBJ1-2; possibly TRBD1 for D (5 bases). CDR3 length: 16 residues. Trimming cost V 0 bases and J 2 bases, with 13 bases left between them. The germline CDR1 and CDR2 sequences are LGHDT and YNNKEL (reference sequence). The CDR3: CASSQDRDATNYGYTF. The CDR3 coding sequence is TGTGCCAGCAGCCAAGATAGGGACGCTACCAACTATGGCTACACCTTC.

Concerning this clonotype itself: One end of the junction does not line up with germline, which may come from a read error. V usage is TRBV30 and J usage is TRBJ2-6, with D possibly matching TRBD1 (5 bases). CDR1 is GTSNPN and CDR2 is SVGIG in the germline V gene (reference sequence). The CDR3 totals 12 residues. CDR3 loop: CARSVQANVLTF. CDR3 in DNA: TGTGCCAGGAGTGTACAGGCTAACGTCCTGACTTTC.

This chain joins TRBV20-1 and TRBJ2-5, with 8 bases lining up with TRBD1. The J call may be incorrect, as the DNA end agrees better with TRBJ2-7. Germline loops: CDR1 DFQATT, CDR2 SNEGSKA (reference sequence). This CDR3 is 13 amino acids long. The DNA for the CDR3 is TGCAGTGCTAGAGAACAGGGGGCCTACGAGCAGTACTTC. This translates into CSAREQGAYEQYF.

The J gene is TRBJ2-5, the V gene TRBV29-1; 10 nucleotides agree with TRBD2. The better agreement between TRBJ2-7 and the DNA end casts doubt on the J call. Germline values: CDR1 SQVTM, CDR2 ANQGSEA. CDR3 length equals 15 residues. Here the CDR3 DNA reads TGCAGCGTCGCTAGCGGGAGTAGTCCTCTCTACGAGCAGTACTTC. Amino acid sequence: CSVASGSSPLYEQYF.

The V gene is TRBV12-3 or TRBV12-4, the J gene TRBJ2-4; 8 positions agree with TRBD2. CDR3 size: 14 residues. V gave up 4 bases and J gave up 7 bases; unmatched junction bases: 6. This chain's CDR3 is CASSSTGGRNIQYF. CDR3 sequence (DNA): TGTGCCAGCAGTTCCACGGGGGGGCGGAACATTCAGTACTTC.

V gene TRBV4-2 combines with J gene TRBJ2-7; 13 nucleotides line up with TRBD2. Germline V gives CDR1 LGHNA, CDR2 YNFKEQ. Trimming took 2 bases from V and 0 from J; bases not matched to a gene: 10. There are 19 residues in the CDR3. The CDR3 nucleotides read TGTGCCAGCAGCCAATGGGGGACTAGCGGGATCCAGAGCTCCTACGAGCAGTACGTC. Its protein product is CASSQWGTSGIQSSYEQYV.

The rearrangement joins TRBV12-3 or TRBV12-4 to TRBJ2-7; 9 bases line up with TRBD1. This CDR3 spans 16 amino acids. The V and J ends lost 3 bases and 4 bases, in that order; junction bases with no gene match: 10. The CDR3 bases are TGTGCCAGCAGTTTGGCGAACCGGGACAGGGAATACGAGCAGTACTTC. Translated: CASSLANRDREYEQYF.

In this sample, this clonotype turned up a few times. The chain employs TRBV27 and TRBJ2-7, with TRBD1 as a possible D gene (5 bases). CDR1 and CDR2 from the germline V gene are MNHEY and SMNVEV (reference sequence). The V end lost 2 bases, the J end lost 6 bases, and 14 bases lay between the germline ends. The CDR3 is made up of 14 amino acids. This chain's CDR3 is CASSLLRAVGEQYF. The CDR3 nucleotides read TGTGCCAGCAGTTTACTCAGGGCAGTGGGCGAGCAGTACTTC.

The rearrangement uses TRBV7-9 and TRBJ2-5, with 10 bases fitting TRBD2. V shed 7 bases and J 2 bases; nucleotides not matched to a gene: 10. Germline CDR1 and CDR2: SEHNR and FQNEAQ (reference sequence). The length of the CDR3 is 16 residues. This CDR3 reads CASTSNSGRIQETQYF. The CDR3 coding sequence is TGTGCCAGCACGAGTAATAGCGGGAGGATTCAAGAGACCCAGTACTTC.

This clonotype has just a few counts. The CDR3 DNA reads as TGCAGCGTTGAGGGCCAGTTCCTACAAGAGACCCAGTACTTC. Its translation is CSVEGQFLQETQYF. V is TRBV29-1 and J is TRBJ2-5; D uncertain. Germline-derived CDR1 and CDR2 are SQVTM and ANQGSEA. Trimming cost V 3 bases and J 2 bases, with 13 bases left between them. This CDR3 has 14 amino acids.